The 5 T cell receptor beta chains reported below all come from one sample, sequenced in a study of a mutant IDH1 vaccine in newly diagnosed glioma. Time point described: week 35, safety follow-up. What each vaccine dose contained was 300 ug of mutant IDH1 20-mer peptide, accompanied by topical imiquimod. Their antigen targets remain unknown. Libraries were prepared by immunoSEQ multiplex PCR; TCRdb keeps only in-frame clonotypes and omits some of them. The sample holds 40,000 to 55,000 clones, approximately 80% seen once. The sequences come from PBMCs, collected from a glioma patient whose treatment included an IDH1 peptide vaccine. These receptors all come from a man aged 35-49 years with glioma.

The rearrangement uses TRBV6-5 and TRBJ2-1, with TRBD2 identical over 9 bases. J lost 7 bases, V lost 5 bases, and 6 bases had no gene match. Germline V CDR1 and CDR2: MNHEY, SVGAGI. The CDR3 spans 14 residues. The CDR3 is CASSVAGVRNEQFF. For the CDR3, the DNA is TGTGCCAGCAGTGTAGCGGGGGTACGGAATGAGCAGTTCTTC.

The chain combines TRBV18 with TRBJ2-4; D might be TRBD2 (6 bases). Germline loops: CDR1 KGHSH, CDR2 LQKENI. The CDR3 extends over 15 amino acids. The V end lost 3 bases, the J end lost 3 bases, and 12 bases lay between the germline ends. CDR3 in amino acids: CASSPAGLVKNIQYF. CDR3 DNA sequence: TGTGCCAGCTCACCTGCGGGGTTGGTCAAAAACATTCAGTACTTC.

The chain joins TRBV15 to TRBJ2-3; D not resolved. This CDR3 is built from 16 residues. V was trimmed by 5 bases and J by 0 bases, leaving 15 bases between them. CDR1 is LNHNV, CDR2 YYDKDF, per germline (reference sequence). The CDR3 sequence: CATSQNLIPSTDTQYF. CDR3 nucleotide sequence: TGTGCCACCAGCCAAAACCTTATCCCTAGCACAGATACGCAGTATTTT.

The CDR3 here is CASSISGVSSHEQYF. For the CDR3, the DNA is TGTGCCAGTAGTATATCAGGCGTGAGTAGCCACGAGCAGTACTTC. V gene TRBV19 combines with J gene TRBJ2-7; D gene unclear. Germline V CDR1 and CDR2: LNHDA, SQIVND (reference sequence). With 2 bases removed from V and 5 bases from J, the gap between germline ends came to 16 bases. The CDR3 loop spans 15 amino acids.

The chain couples TRBV6-6 to TRBJ2-3; D gene ambiguous. The CDR3 length is 12 residues. Germline V gives CDR1 MNHNY, CDR2 SVGAGI (reference sequence). Between the trimmed V and J ends, which lost 6 bases and 6 bases, there was a span of 10 bases. The CDR3 loop reads CASSLSSDTQYF. The CDR3 DNA reads as TGTGCCAGCAGCCTCTCATCCGATACGCAGTATTTT.